Shown below are 13 T cell receptor beta chains from a single sample sequenced in a study of blood T cell repertoires in COVID-19. Assay used: immunoSEQ multiplex PCR; TCRdb lists only in-frame clones, some missing. The sample has approximately 290,000 clones, around 82% seen once. The source material was peripheral blood. These receptor sequences come from a person aged 65-85 years with COVID-19, enrolled during active disease.

This chain links TRBV7-9 with TRBJ1-5; tentative D call: TRBD1 (6 bases). CDR3 length equals 13 residues. Germline-derived CDR1 and CDR2 are SEHNR and FQNEAQ (reference sequence). The V gene lost 11 bases and the J gene lost 6 bases, with 17 bases spanning the gap. The CDR3 DNA follows: TGTGCCGCCGAAACAGGGAGTGGTCAGCCCCAGCATTTT. Protein product: CAAETGSGQPQHF.

This chain links TRBV3-1 (or the pseudogene TRBV3-2) with TRBJ2-7; D possibly corresponds to TRBD1 (6 bases). CDR1 is LGHDT and CDR2 is YNNKEL in the germline V gene (reference sequence). The CDR3 sequence is 13 residues long. The V and J ends lost 0 bases and 9 bases respectively, with 12 bases between them. The CDR3 is CASSQDFGDMQYF. The CDR3 bases are TGTGCCAGCAGCCAAGATTTTGGGGACATGCAGTACTTC.

This clone was seen just once. The chain carries TRBV24-1 and TRBJ1-4; no definite D call. CDR3 length: 12 amino acids. Germline-derived CDR1 and CDR2 are KGHDR and SFDVKD. V was trimmed by 4 bases and J by 8 bases, leaving 7 bases between them. CDR3 protein: CATSDGSEKLFF. The CDR3 DNA reads TGTGCCACCAGTGACGGGAGCGAAAAACTGTTTTTT.

The V call is TRBV19, the J call TRBJ2-4; 7 bases match TRBD2. Germline lookup yields CDR1 LNHDA and CDR2 SQIVND (reference sequence). This CDR3 is built from 18 residues. V dropped 2 bases and J dropped 0; count of bases not matched to a gene: 10. The CDR3 reads CASSIYGGGEIAKNIQYF. DNA for the CDR3: TGTGCCAGTAGTATATACGGTGGGGGGGAGATAGCCAAAAACATTCAGTACTTC. Filled out from reference TRBV19 and TRBJ2-4, the complete variable domain reads DGGITQSPKYLFRKEGQNVTLSCEQNLNHDAMYWYRQDPGQGLRLIYYSQIVNDFQKGDIAEGYSVSREKKESFPLTVTSAQKNPTAFYLCASSIYGGGEIAKNIQYFGAGTRLSVL.

CDR3 sequence (DNA): TGTGCCAGCACCCGGGGGGGCGAAGGTGAGCAGTTCTTC. Residues: CASTRGGEGEQFF. V usage is TRBV16 and J usage is TRBJ2-1; TRBD2 aligns across 8 bases. Losses at the gene ends were 7 bases for V and 9 bases for J; bases not matched to a gene: 8. The CDR3 is 13 residues long. The germline CDR1 and CDR2 sequences are KGHSY and FQNENV.

The rearrangement joins TRBV5-1 to TRBJ2-5; 9 bases align to TRBD1. The CDR3 covers 18 residues. Trimming took 5 bases from V and 3 from J; bases not matched to a gene: 17. Germline V gives CDR1 SGHRS, CDR2 YFSETQ. This CDR3 reads CASSLPGQGLGREETQYF. As DNA, the CDR3 is TGCGCCAGCAGTTTACCGGGACAGGGTTTGGGAAGAGAAGAGACCCAGTACTTC.

Of note for this clone: One end of the junction does not line up with germline, which may come from a read error. The V and J genes are TRBV2 and TRBJ1-6, with TRBD1 as a possible D gene (6 bases). Germline lookup yields CDR1 SNHLY and CDR2 FYNNEI. The CDR3 length is 15 residues. The CDR3: CASREGGGSDSPLHF. CDR3 nucleotide sequence: TGTGCCAGCAGGGAAGGAGGGGGATCGGACTCACCCCTCCACTTT.

The chain is built from TRBV4-3 and TRBJ1-3; no definite D call. Germline CDR1 LGHNA, CDR2 YSLEER. The CDR3 sequence is 15 residues long. Between the trimmed V and J ends, which lost 5 bases and 6 bases, there was a span of 17 bases. In DNA, the CDR3 is TGCGCCAGCAGCGGGGTGTCCAGCCGGGAAAACACCATATATTTT. It codes for CASSGVSSRENTIYF.

The chain has TRBV19 and TRBJ1-6, with a weak D call TRBD1 (5 bases). CDR1 is LNHDA and CDR2 is SQIVND in the germline V gene (reference sequence). There are 15 residues in the CDR3. V dropped 5 bases and J dropped 5 bases, with 13 bases sitting between them. For the CDR3, the DNA is TGTGCCAGTAGTGTCGGGACTCGGAATAATTCACCCCTCCACTTT. As protein: CASSVGTRNNSPLHF.

The V call is TRBV9, the J call TRBJ2-7; 8 nucleotides agree with TRBD2. Germline V gives CDR1 SGDLS, CDR2 YYNGEE. The J segment lost 0 bases and the V segment lost 0 bases, leaving 2 bases of the junction unmatched. CDR3 length equals 15 residues. This chain's CDR3 is CASSVAAGGSYEQYF. The CDR3 nucleotides are TGTGCCAGCAGCGTAGCTGCGGGAGGCTCCTACGAGCAGTACTTC.

The CDR3 sequence is CASSSTKGDNSPLHF. CDR3 DNA sequence: TGTGCCAGCTCATCCACCAAGGGGGACAATTCACCCCTCCACTTT. The chain couples TRBV18 to TRBJ1-6, with D tentatively TRBD1 (6 bases). V gave up 5 bases and J gave up 7 bases, with 15 bases separating them. Germline lookup yields CDR1 KGHSH and CDR2 LQKENI. This CDR3 has 15 amino acids.

The chain combines TRBV27 with TRBJ1-1; possibly TRBD1 for D (6 bases). Germline values: CDR1 MNHEY, CDR2 SMNVEV (reference sequence). The CDR3 runs 15 residues. The V end was cut by 6 bases, the J end by 3 bases, with 17 bases between. The DNA for the CDR3 is TGTGCCAGCAGCAACGACAGGTCCATCCACACTGAAGCTTTCTTT. Amino acid sequence: CASSNDRSIHTEAFF.

The rearrangement uses TRBV6-2 or TRBV6-3 and TRBJ1-6, with 7 bases aligning to TRBD1. The trim removed 2 bases at V and 7 bases at J, leaving 2 bases unmatched. The CDR3 sequence is 14 residues long. The V gene's germline CDR1 is MNHEY and CDR2 SVGEGT. DNA for the CDR3: TGTGCCAGCAGTTACGGGACAGCCAATTCACCCCTCCACTTT. This codes for CASSYGTANSPLHF.